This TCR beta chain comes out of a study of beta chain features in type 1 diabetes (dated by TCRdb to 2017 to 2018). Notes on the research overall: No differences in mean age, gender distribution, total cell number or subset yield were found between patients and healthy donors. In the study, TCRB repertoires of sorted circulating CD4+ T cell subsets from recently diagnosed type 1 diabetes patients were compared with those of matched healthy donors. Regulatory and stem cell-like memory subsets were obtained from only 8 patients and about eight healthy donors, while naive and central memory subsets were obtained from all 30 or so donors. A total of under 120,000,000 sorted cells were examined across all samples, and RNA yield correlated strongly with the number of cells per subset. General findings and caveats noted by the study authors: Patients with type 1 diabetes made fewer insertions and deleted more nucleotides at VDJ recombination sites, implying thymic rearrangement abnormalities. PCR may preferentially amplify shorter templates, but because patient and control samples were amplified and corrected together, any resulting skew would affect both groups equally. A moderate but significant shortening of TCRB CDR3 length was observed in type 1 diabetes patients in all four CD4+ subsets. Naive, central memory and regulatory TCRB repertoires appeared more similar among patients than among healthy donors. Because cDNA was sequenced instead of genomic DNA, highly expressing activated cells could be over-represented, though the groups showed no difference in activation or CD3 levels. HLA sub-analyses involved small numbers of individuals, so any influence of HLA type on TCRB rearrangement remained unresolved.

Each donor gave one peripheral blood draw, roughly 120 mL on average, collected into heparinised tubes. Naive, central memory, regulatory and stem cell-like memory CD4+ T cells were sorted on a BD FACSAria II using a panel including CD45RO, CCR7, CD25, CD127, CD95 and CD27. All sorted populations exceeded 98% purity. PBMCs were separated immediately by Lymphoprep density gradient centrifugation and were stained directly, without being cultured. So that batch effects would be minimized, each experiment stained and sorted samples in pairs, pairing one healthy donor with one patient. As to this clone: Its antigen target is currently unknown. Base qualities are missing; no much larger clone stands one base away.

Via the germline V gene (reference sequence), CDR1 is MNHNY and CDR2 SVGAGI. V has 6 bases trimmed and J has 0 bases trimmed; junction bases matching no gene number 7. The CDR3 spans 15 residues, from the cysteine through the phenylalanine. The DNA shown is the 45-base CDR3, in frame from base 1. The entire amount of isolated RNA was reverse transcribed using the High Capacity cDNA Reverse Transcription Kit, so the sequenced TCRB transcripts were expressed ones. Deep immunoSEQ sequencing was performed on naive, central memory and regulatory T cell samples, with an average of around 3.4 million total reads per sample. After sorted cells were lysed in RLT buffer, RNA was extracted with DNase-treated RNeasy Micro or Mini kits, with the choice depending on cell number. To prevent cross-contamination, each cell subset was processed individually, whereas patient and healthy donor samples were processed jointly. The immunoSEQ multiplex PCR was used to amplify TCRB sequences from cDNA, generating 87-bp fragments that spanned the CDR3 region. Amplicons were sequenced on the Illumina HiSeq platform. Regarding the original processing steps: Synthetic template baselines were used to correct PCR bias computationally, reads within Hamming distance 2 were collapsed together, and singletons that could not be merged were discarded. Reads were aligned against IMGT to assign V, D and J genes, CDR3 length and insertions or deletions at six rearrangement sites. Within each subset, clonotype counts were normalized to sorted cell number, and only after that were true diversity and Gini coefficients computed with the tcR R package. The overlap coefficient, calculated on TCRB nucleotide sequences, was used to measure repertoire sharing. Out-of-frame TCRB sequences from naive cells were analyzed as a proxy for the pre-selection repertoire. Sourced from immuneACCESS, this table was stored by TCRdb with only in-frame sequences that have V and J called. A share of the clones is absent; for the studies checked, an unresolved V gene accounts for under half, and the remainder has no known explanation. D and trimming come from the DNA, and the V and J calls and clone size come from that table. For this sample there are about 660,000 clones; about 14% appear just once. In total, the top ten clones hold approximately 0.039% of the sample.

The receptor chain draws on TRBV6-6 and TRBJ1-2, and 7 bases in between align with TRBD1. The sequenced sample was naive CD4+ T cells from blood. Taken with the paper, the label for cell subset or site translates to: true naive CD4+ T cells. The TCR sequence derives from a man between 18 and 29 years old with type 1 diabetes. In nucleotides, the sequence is TGTGCCAGCAGCCCAGGGACAGCGCCTAACTATGGCTACACCTTC. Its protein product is CASSPGTAPNYGYTF.